These 7 T cell receptor beta chains originate from one sample sequenced in a study of blood T cell repertoires in COVID-19. The method was immunoSEQ multiplex PCR; TCRdb's version includes in-frame clones alone and lacks a portion of them. The sample shows about 180,000 clones, roughly 89% of them seen only once. The sample was PBMCs or T cells enriched from blood (not recorded which). The receptors come from a woman aged 40-49 years with acute COVID-19.

This clone was seen once. The rearrangement uses TRBV6-4 and TRBJ2-3, with a possible D match to TRBD2 (6 bases). CDR3 length equals 13 residues. Germline CDR1 MRHNA, CDR2 SNTAGT. The V and J ends lost 4 bases and 4 bases respectively, with 9 bases between them. Written as DNA, the CDR3 is TGTGCCAGCAGTGTGGAGGGCGCAGATACGCAGTATTTT. Its translation: CASSVEGADTQYF.

The genes are TRBV5-1 and TRBJ2-2; tentatively, D is TRBD1 (5 bases). Germline V lookup: CDR1 SGHRS, CDR2 YFSETQ. V was clipped by 3 bases and J by 1 base, with 10 bases between them. CDR3 length: 15 residues. DNA of the CDR3: TGCGCCAGCAGCTCCGCCGGACAGAACACCGGGGAGCTGTTTTTT. As protein: CASSSAGQNTGELFF.

The chain links TRBV6-1 to TRBJ1-1; 8 bases line up with TRBD1. J was trimmed by 10 bases and V by 3 bases; bases with no gene match: 10. The V gene's germline CDR1 is MNHNS and CDR2 SASEGT. There are 14 residues in the CDR3. CDR3 loop: CASSDETGVTRAFF. In nucleotides, the CDR3 is TGTGCCAGCAGTGATGAGACAGGGGTTACCCGAGCTTTCTTT.

This sequence joins TRBV9 and TRBJ2-3; 13 bases line up with TRBD2. Trimming cost V 1 base and J 4 bases; bases outside gene matches: 9. The CDR3 totals 18 residues. The germline gives CDR1 SGDLS, CDR2 YYNGEE. CDR3 region: CASSVTSGRGSIPDTQYF. The CDR3 bases are TGTGCCAGCAGCGTAACTAGCGGGAGGGGCTCAATCCCAGATACGCAGTATTTT.

This clone was found once. This chain connects TRBV5-5 to TRBJ2-5, with D perhaps TRBD1 (6 bases). The length of the CDR3 is 13 residues. Germline CDR1 SGHKS, CDR2 YYEKEE (reference sequence). Trimming removed 5 bases from V and 5 bases from J, with 13 bases in between. The CDR3 DNA reads as TGTGCCAGCAGGGTTGGACAGTGGGAGACCCAGTACTTC. This translates into CASRVGQWETQYF.

J is TRBJ1-1 and V is TRBV5-1; TRBD1 matches 7 bases. CDR1 is SGHRS and CDR2 is YFSETQ in the germline V gene. This CDR3 contains 14 residues. Trimming cost V 4 bases and J 2 bases; bases outside gene matches: 5. In DNA form, the CDR3 reads TGCGCCAGCAGCGGGACAGCAAGTAACACTGAAGCTTTCTTT. This encodes CASSGTASNTEAFF.

Written as DNA, the CDR3 is TGTGCCAGCAGCTTGTCCGGCGGGAGAAGCACAGATACGCAGTATTTT. This translates into CASSLSGGRSTDTQYF. This chain uses TRBV5-8 with TRBJ2-3; TRBD2 agrees at 7 bases. From germline, CDR1 is SGHTS and CDR2 YDEGEE. Trimming cost V 1 base and J 0 bases; bases outside gene matches: 5. The CDR3 runs 16 residues.